This section outlines one TCR beta chain sequence together with its context. Some clones are missing from TCRdb's copy, which holds only in-frame ones; the method was immunoSEQ multiplex PCR. Among more than 50,000 clones listed, approximately 80% were seen once. The data were taken from a study of T cells in localized non-small cell lung cancer. Germline V gives CDR1 MNHNS, CDR2 SASEGT. V was pared by 4 bases and J by 4 bases, with 8 bases between. The CDR3 loop spans 12 amino acids. The specimen was peripheral blood, collected before any cancer treatment. The chain employs TRBV6-1 and TRBJ2-7, with D hard to call. This TCR was sampled from a female donor older than 55 with stage II squamous cell lung carcinoma. CDR3 amino acids: CASSAAAYEQYF. The CDR3, as DNA: TGTGCCAGCAGTGCCGCAGCATACGAGCAGTACTTC.